Presented here are 25 T cell receptor beta chains from one specimen sequenced in a study of blood T cell repertoires in COVID-19. Produced via immunoSEQ multiplex PCR; TCRdb's table is partial and in-frame only. The table records about 320,000 clones, 90% of them present only once. The sequenced sample consisted of PBMCs or T cells enriched from blood (not recorded which). The receptors come from a man between 60 and 75 years old who had recovered from COVID-19.

V and J are TRBV7-2 and TRBJ2-7; 14 bases match TRBD2. V lost 5 bases to trimming and J lost 0 bases; unmatched junction nucleotides: 3. Germline V gene data show CDR1 as SGHTA and CDR2 as FQGNSA. There are 16 residues in the CDR3. The CDR3: CASSPGTSGGSYEQYF. DNA for the CDR3: TGTGCCAGCAGCCCAGGGACTAGCGGGGGCTCCTACGAGCAGTACTTC.

J is TRBJ2-3 and V is TRBV4-3; 11 bases are shared with TRBD2. The CDR3 is made up of 18 amino acids. J gave up 0 bases and V 2 bases, and 7 bases lay outside the gene matches. Germline loops: CDR1 LGHNA, CDR2 YSLEER. The CDR3 protein is CASSQSIAGGHSTDTQYF. CDR3 bases: TGCGCCAGCAGCCAATCTATAGCGGGGGGGCATAGCACAGATACGCAGTATTTT.

Concerning this clone itself: The junction does not match germline at one end; this may be a read error. The chain joins TRBV6-5 to TRBJ1-2; 8 nucleotides match TRBD1. The length of the CDR3 is 15 residues. Looked up from germline, CDR1 is MNHEY and CDR2 is SVGAGI. The CDR3 here is CASSDSGGGSGGYTF. CDR3 DNA sequence: TGTGCCAGCAGTGACTCAGGGGGCGGCTCAGGCGGCTACACCTTC.

As concerns this clone: Germline is not matched at one junction end, which may reflect a read error. The chain joins TRBV7-7 to TRBJ2-2, with D tentatively TRBD2 (5 bases). The CDR3 runs 15 residues. Per germline, CDR1 SSHAT and CDR2 FNYEAQ (reference sequence). CDR3 sequence reads: CASSPQAGARRELFF. The CDR3 nucleotides are TGTGCTAGCAGCCCCCAGGCGGGTGCAAGGAGGGAGCTGTTTTTT. The complete variable domain, with remaining parts taken from reference TRBV7-7 and TRBJ2-2, reads GAGVSQSPRYKVTKRGQDVTLRCDPISSHATLYWYQQALGQGPEFLTYFNYEAQPDKSGLPSDRFSAERPEGSISTLTIQRTEQRDSAMYRCASSPQAGARRELFFGEGSRLTVL.

The genes are TRBV11-3 and TRBJ2-7, with no clear D. The germline V and J ends were trimmed by 1 base and 4 bases, with 5 bases remaining between them. The CDR3 is made up of 12 amino acids. The germline gives CDR1 SGHNT, CDR2 YENEEA. The CDR3 protein is CASSLVRYEQYF. The CDR3 DNA sequence: TGTGCCAGCAGCTTAGTCAGATACGAGCAGTACTTC.

This sequence joins TRBV7-9 and TRBJ2-5, with 7 nucleotides matching TRBD1. The CDR3 loop spans 15 amino acids. The germline gives CDR1 SEHNR, CDR2 FQNEAQ (reference sequence). V was clipped by 4 bases and J by 2 bases; unmatched bases: 7. CDR3 sequence (DNA): TGTGCCAGCAGCTGGGGACAGTCGGAACAAGAGACCCAGTACTTC. It specifies CASSWGQSEQETQYF. Combining the CDR3 with reference TRBV7-9 and TRBJ2-5 gives the whole variable domain DTGVSQNPRHKITKRGQNVTFRCDPISEHNRLYWYRQTLGQGPEFLTYFQNEAQLEKSRLLSDRFSAERPKGSFSTLEIQRTEQGDSAMYLCASSWGQSEQETQYFGPGTRLLVL.

The J gene is TRBJ1-6, the V gene TRBV18; 7 nucleotides align to TRBD1. This CDR3 has 15 amino acids. With 3 bases clipped from V and 5 bases from J, the junction kept 4 bases outside the gene matches. Germline V gene data show CDR1 as KGHSH and CDR2 as LQKENI. The CDR3 nucleotides are TGTGCCAGCTCACCTCGGGACAGCAATAATTCACCCCTCCACTTT. Its protein product is CASSPRDSNNSPLHF. The full variable domain, with the rest looked up from reference TRBV18 and TRBJ1-6, is NAGVMQNPRHLVRRRGQEARLRCSPMKGHSHVYWYRQLPEEGLKFMVYLQKENIIDESGMPKERFSAEFPKEGPSILRIQQVVRGDSAAYFCASSPRDSNNSPLHFGNGTRLTVT.

This chain connects TRBV5-4 to TRBJ2-7, with TRBD2 matching over 7 bases. This CDR3 spans 15 amino acids. Germline CDR1 reads SGHNT; CDR2 reads YYREEE (reference sequence). The trim removed 2 bases at V and 1 base at J, leaving 6 bases unmatched. CDR3 region: CASSFGGRRSYEQYF. In nucleotides, the CDR3 is TGTGCCAGCAGCTTCGGGGGGAGACGATCCTACGAGCAGTACTTC.

This chain uses TRBV3-1 (or the pseudogene TRBV3-2) with TRBJ2-2, with a possible D match to TRBD1 (5 bases). Trimming removed 10 bases at V and 6 bases at J, with 12 bases between. CDR1 is LGHDT and CDR2 is YNNKEL in the germline V gene (reference sequence). The CDR3 spans 12 residues. CDR3 DNA sequence: TGTGCCACCCATGACAGCCCCGGGGAGCTGTTTTTT. Its protein is CATHDSPGELFF.

V usage is TRBV20-1 and J usage is TRBJ2-7; 7 bases fit TRBD2. CDR1 DFQATT and CDR2 SNEGSKA come from the germline V gene (reference sequence). The CDR3 covers 11 residues. Germline trimming cut 5 bases from V and 10 bases from J; bases unmatched to any gene: 8. For the CDR3, the DNA is TGCAGTGCTGGGGGAGGGAGGGAACAGTACTTC. The encoded protein is CSAGGGREQYF.

This chain joins TRBV6-5 and TRBJ1-4; possible D gene TRBD1, 6 bases. This CDR3 has 16 residues. The V gene lost 4 bases and the J gene lost 6 bases, with 18 bases spanning the gap. Looked up from germline, CDR1 is MNHEY and CDR2 is SVGAGI. The chain's CDR3 is CASSSTNRAQDEKLFF. CDR3 nucleotides: TGTGCCAGCAGTTCGACAAACAGGGCCCAGGATGAAAAACTGTTTTTT.

This chain joins TRBV2 and TRBJ1-1; no clear D. Germline CDR1 SNHLY, CDR2 FYNNEI. This CDR3 comprises 15 residues. V gave up 7 bases and J gave up 0 bases, with 15 bases separating them. The CDR3, as DNA: TGTGCCAGCACTTTTGAGAGGCTCATGAACACTGAAGCTTTCTTT. The encoded protein is CASTFERLMNTEAFF.

This chain links TRBV19 with TRBJ1-1, with 12 bases that match TRBD1. The V gene's germline CDR1 is LNHDA and CDR2 SQIVND (reference sequence). The V and J ends lost 4 bases and 5 bases, in that order; junction bases with no gene match: 11. CDR3 length: 17 amino acids. CDR3 sequence reads: CASSTRDRGPFATEAFF. DNA for the CDR3: TGTGCCAGTAGTACCCGGGACAGGGGGCCTTTTGCAACTGAAGCTTTCTTT.

The V call is TRBV7-8, the J call TRBJ1-3; no firm D call. V was clipped by 1 base and J by 4 bases, with 14 bases between them. Germline V gene lookup returns CDR1 SGHVS and CDR2 FQNEAQ. CDR3 length: 16 amino acids. CDR3 DNA sequence: TGTGCCAGCAGCTTAGGTGGGCAGGCCTCAGGAAACACCATATATTTT. It translates to CASSLGGQASGNTIYF.

The chain joins TRBV30 to TRBJ1-5, with D possibly being TRBD1 (5 bases). V was clipped by 7 bases and J by 3 bases, with 22 bases between them. From germline, CDR1 is GTSNPN and CDR2 SVGIG (reference sequence). The CDR3 runs 16 residues. CDR3 sequence: CASIRVRNGFNQPQHF. DNA of the CDR3: TGTGCCTCCATCAGGGTCCGAAACGGATTCAATCAGCCCCAGCATTTT.

This sequence joins TRBV24-1 and TRBJ2-3, with 7 bases matching TRBD1. This CDR3 contains 14 residues. After removal of 4 bases from V and 6 bases from J, the junction contained 6 bases not matched to a gene. Germline CDR1 is KGHDR and CDR2 is SFDVKD. The CDR3 coding sequence is TGTGCCACCAGTGACCCTGGGACAGCCGATACGCAGTATTTT. It specifies CATSDPGTADTQYF.

This chain connects TRBV5-4 to TRBJ2-3; D is ambiguous. V was shortened by 6 bases and J by 4 bases, with 6 bases between the two germline ends. CDR1 and CDR2 from the germline V gene are SGHNT and YYREEE (reference sequence). CDR3 length: 11 amino acids. CDR3 sequence: CASTRADTQYF. CDR3 coding DNA: TGTGCCAGCACCCGGGCAGATACGCAGTATTTT.

V usage is TRBV30 and J usage is TRBJ2-1, with 7 bases identical to TRBD2. In germline, CDR1 is GTSNPN, CDR2 SVGIG (reference sequence). The CDR3 extends over 14 amino acids. Losses at the gene ends were 2 bases for V and 5 bases for J; bases not matched to a gene: 6. As DNA, the CDR3 is TGTGCCTGGAGTCGGAGCGGGAATAACAATGAGCAGTTCTTC. It codes for CAWSRSGNNNEQFF.

V gene TRBV7-3 combines with J gene TRBJ2-2; 9 bases agree with TRBD2. Germline lookup yields CDR1 SGHTA and CDR2 FQGTGA. The CDR3 has 16 amino acids. V shed 2 bases, J shed 5 bases, and the junction held 6 bases outside the gene matches. As DNA, the CDR3 is TGTGCCAGCAGCTTATTCGGGCTAGCGGGGACCGGGGAGCTGTTTTTT. This encodes CASSLFGLAGTGELFF.

The V and J genes are TRBV5-5 and TRBJ2-2, with D possibly TRBD1 on 6 matching bases. The CDR3 is 16 amino acids. The V end was cut by 3 bases, the J end by 4 bases, with 16 bases between. The germline V gene encodes CDR1 SGHKS and CDR2 YYEKEE (reference sequence). This CDR3 reads CASSYKDRFATGELFF. The CDR3 DNA sequence: TGTGCCAGCAGCTACAAAGACAGGTTTGCCACCGGGGAGCTGTTTTTT.

This chain links TRBV3-1 (or the pseudogene TRBV3-2) with TRBJ2-5; possible D gene TRBD1, 5 bases. Per germline, CDR1 LGHDT and CDR2 YNNKEL (reference sequence). The CDR3 runs to 14 residues. The V gene lost 5 bases and the J gene lost 8 bases, with 18 bases spanning the gap. The CDR3 DNA is TGTGCCAGCAGCACGACAGATACTAAGAGCACCCAGTACTTC. Translated, it gives CASSTTDTKSTQYF.

The genes are TRBV7-9 and TRBJ2-1; a weak D match, TRBD2 (6 bases). CDR3 length: 18 amino acids. Germline V gene data show CDR1 as SEHNR and CDR2 as FQNEAQ (reference sequence). Trimming left V 5 bases short and J 2 bases short, with 22 bases between. Here the CDR3 DNA reads TGTGCCAGCAGCCCGAGCCTAGCGTCTCGCCACCCCTACAATGAGCAGTTCTTC. Encoded protein: CASSPSLASRHPYNEQFF.

The J gene is TRBJ2-2, the V gene TRBV5-6, with D perhaps matching TRBD1 (6 bases). Trimming left V 2 bases short and J 6 bases short, with 8 bases between. Germline lookup yields CDR1 SGHDT and CDR2 YYEEEE. CDR3 size: 13 residues. The CDR3 loop reads CASSLQGSGELFF. The DNA for the CDR3 is TGTGCCAGCAGCTTACAGGGTTCCGGGGAGCTGTTTTTT.

This sequence joins TRBV14 and TRBJ2-4; possible D gene TRBD1, 6 bases. This CDR3 comprises 15 residues. CDR1 and CDR2 (germline): SGHDN, FVKESK. Trimming removed 1 base from V and 9 bases from J, with 16 bases in between. The CDR3 sequence: CASSQGDRQLAIQYF. The CDR3 bases are TGTGCCAGCAGCCAAGGTGACAGGCAGCTTGCCATTCAGTACTTC.

In this sample, this clone turned up once. CDR3 bases: TGTGCCAGCAGCTTAGACACAGGGGGAGATGAAGCTTTCTTT. It yields the protein CASSLDTGGDEAFF. The chain couples TRBV7-9 to TRBJ1-1, with TRBD1 identical over 8 bases. Trimming cost V 1 base and J 7 bases; bases outside gene matches: 5. The CDR3 is made up of 14 amino acids. Germline values: CDR1 SEHNR, CDR2 FQNEAQ (reference sequence).